Listed below are T cell receptor beta chains from one sample, sequenced in a study of cytomegalovirus exposure and HLA in healthy donors. The assay was immunoSEQ multiplex PCR, and TCRdb's table has in-frame clones only and misses some. The table includes over 60,000 clones, approximately 96% detected once. The sample taken for sequencing was PBMCs. All receptors come from a man between 18 and 35 years old in good health and CMV-seronegative. Each CDR3 is given with its conserved first and last residue. The order of the fields is D gene, V gene, clone size, J gene, CDR3 DNA, CDR3 protein. A D gene is named only where the DNA matches it firmly. Expanded clones get a size class; other rows say once, few or many, or leave the size out.

d_call: TRBD1; v_call: TRBV7-3; clone_size: NA; j_call: TRBJ2-7; cdr3_nt: TGTGCCAGCAGCATCGGGACAGGCGTCTCCGAGCAGTACTTC; cdr3_aa: CASSIGTGVSEQYF
d_call: NA; v_call: TRBV6-1; clone_size: NA; j_call: TRBJ1-4; cdr3_nt: TGTGCCAGCAGTCTTCAGGGTCAAATTAATGAAAAACTGTTTTTT; cdr3_aa: CASSLQGQINEKLFF
d_call: NA; v_call: TRBV28; clone_size: NA; j_call: TRBJ1-5; cdr3_nt: TGTGCCAGCAGCCCTCAGGGGCGGGGCAATCAGCCCCAGCATTTT; cdr3_aa: CASSPQGRGNQPQHF
d_call: NA; v_call: TRBV10-3; clone_size: NA; j_call: TRBJ2-6; cdr3_nt: TGTGCCATCAGCTCCCGGGCTGGGGCCAACGTCCTGACTTTC; cdr3_aa: CAISSRAGANVLTF
d_call: NA; v_call: TRBV27; clone_size: NA; j_call: TRBJ1-4; cdr3_nt: TGTGCCAGCAGCCCAGAGGTGCCGCGAGCTAATGAAAAACTGTTTTTT; cdr3_aa: CASSPEVPRANEKLFF
d_call: TRBD1; v_call: TRBV2; clone_size: NA; j_call: TRBJ1-2; cdr3_nt: TGTGCCAGCAGGGACCGGACAGGCAGGGGTCTTGGCTACACCTTC; cdr3_aa: CASRDRTGRGLGYTF
d_call: NA; v_call: TRBV28; clone_size: NA; j_call: TRBJ2-1; cdr3_nt: TGTGCCAGCAGTTTCCCGGGGGTCTACAATGAGCAGTTCTTC; cdr3_aa: CASSFPGVYNEQFF
d_call: TRBD1; v_call: TRBV6-1; clone_size: NA; j_call: TRBJ2-5; cdr3_nt: TGTGCCAGCAGCGCACCGGGACAGGGGCGCGCCCAGTACTTC; cdr3_aa: CASSAPGQGRAQYF
d_call: TRBD1; v_call: TRBV30; clone_size: NA; j_call: TRBJ1-4; cdr3_nt: TGTGCCTCCCTCCCTAGGGACAGGGTACGGGAAAAACTGTTTTTT; cdr3_aa: CASLPRDRVREKLFF
d_call: NA; v_call: TRBV19; clone_size: once; j_call: TRBJ1-4; cdr3_nt: TGTGCCAGTAGTGTACAGGGTTTGGAAAGTGAAAAACTGTTTTTT; cdr3_aa: CASSVQGLESEKLFF
d_call: NA; v_call: TRBV9; clone_size: NA; j_call: TRBJ1-6; cdr3_nt: TGTGCCAGCAGCCTCGGGATCGGGGAATCACCCCTCCACTTT; cdr3_aa: CASSLGIGESPLHF
d_call: TRBD2; v_call: TRBV10-3; clone_size: NA; j_call: TRBJ2-1; cdr3_nt: TGTGCCATCAGTGAGAGCGGGGGGTCGGTTAATGAGCAGTTCTTC; cdr3_aa: CAISESGGSVNEQFF
d_call: NA; v_call: TRBV6-1; clone_size: NA; j_call: TRBJ2-3; cdr3_nt: TGTGCCACCGAGGGGGGGCAAAGAGATACGCAGTATTTT; cdr3_aa: CATEGGQRDTQYF
d_call: NA; v_call: TRBV4-2; clone_size: NA; j_call: TRBJ2-7; cdr3_nt: TGTGCCAGCAGCCAAGCAGGTAGTGGGGGGACCTACGAGCAGTACTTC; cdr3_aa: CASSQAGSGGTYEQYF
d_call: NA; v_call: TRBV6-1; clone_size: NA; j_call: TRBJ2-1; cdr3_nt: TGTGCCAGCAGTGCTACCAGGGTCAATGAGCAGTTCTTC; cdr3_aa: CASSATRVNEQFF
d_call: NA; v_call: TRBV5-1; clone_size: NA; j_call: TRBJ2-7; cdr3_nt: TGCGCCAGCAGCTTAGGAGACGGAGGTTCCGACGAGCAGTACTTC; cdr3_aa: CASSLGDGGSDEQYF
d_call: NA; v_call: TRBV4-1; clone_size: NA; j_call: TRBJ1-1; cdr3_nt: TGCGCCAGCAGCCAAGAACAGGGCAGGAACACTGAAGCTTTCTTT; cdr3_aa: CASSQEQGRNTEAFF
d_call: TRBD2; v_call: TRBV7-2; clone_size: NA; j_call: TRBJ2-5; cdr3_nt: TGTGCCAGCAGCTCGCTCGGGGGGGCCCTCCAAGAGACCCAGTACTTC; cdr3_aa: CASSSLGGALQETQYF
d_call: TRBD1; v_call: TRBV19; clone_size: NA; j_call: TRBJ1-1; cdr3_nt: TGTGCCACCCTCGGACAGGGGATGTTTAATGCTGAAGCTTTCTTT; cdr3_aa: CATLGQGMFNAEAFF
d_call: NA; v_call: TRBV30; clone_size: NA; j_call: TRBJ1-1; cdr3_nt: TGTGCCTGGAGTCGCTACGACAGGCCAAGAGAGAACACTGAAGCTTTCTTT; cdr3_aa: CAWSRYDRPRENTEAFF
d_call: TRBD1; v_call: TRBV6-5; clone_size: NA; j_call: TRBJ1-1; cdr3_nt: TGTGCCAGCAGTAGGACAGGGAGGACTGAAGCTTTCTTT; cdr3_aa: CASSRTGRTEAFF
d_call: TRBD2; v_call: TRBV30; clone_size: NA; j_call: TRBJ2-7; cdr3_nt: TGTGCCTGGAGTGTCCGGCGCCTAGCGGGGGCTGAGCAGTACTTC; cdr3_aa: CAWSVRRLAGAEQYF
d_call: NA; v_call: TRBV7-9; clone_size: once; j_call: TRBJ2-7; cdr3_nt: TGTGCCAGCAGCCAGGCAGGCTCCTACGAGCAGTACTTC; cdr3_aa: CASSQAGSYEQYF
d_call: TRBD2; v_call: TRBV10-3; clone_size: NA; j_call: TRBJ2-1; cdr3_nt: TGTGCCATCAGTGAGGACGGGCCGGGAGGCAATGAGCAGTTCTTC; cdr3_aa: CAISEDGPGGNEQFF
d_call: NA; v_call: TRBV28; clone_size: once; j_call: TRBJ1-3; cdr3_nt: TGTGCCAGCAGTTTAGAAACCCGGGGGTCTGGAAACACCATATATTTT; cdr3_aa: CASSLETRGSGNTIYF
d_call: TRBD2; v_call: TRBV9; clone_size: few; j_call: TRBJ2-5; cdr3_nt: TGTGCCAGCAGCGTAGCCTACCAGGGAGGGGACCAGTACTTC; cdr3_aa: CASSVAYQGGDQYF
d_call: NA; v_call: TRBV27; clone_size: NA; j_call: TRBJ1-1; cdr3_nt: TGTGCCAGCAGTTTAATAGGCTTGGGAGAGAACACTGAAGCTTTCTTT; cdr3_aa: CASSLIGLGENTEAFF
d_call: NA; v_call: TRBV28; clone_size: once; j_call: TRBJ1-6; cdr3_nt: TGTGCCAGCAGTCTGTATAATTCACCCCTCCACTTT; cdr3_aa: CASSLYNSPLHF
d_call: NA; v_call: TRBV5-1; clone_size: NA; j_call: TRBJ2-3; cdr3_nt: TGCGCCAGCAGCTTGAGCTCCAACACCGTAAGTCTGGACAGGCAGTATTTT; cdr3_aa: CASSLSSNTVSLDRQYF
d_call: NA; v_call: TRBV6-1; clone_size: NA; j_call: TRBJ2-5; cdr3_nt: TGTGCCAGCAGTGAAGACGGTGAAGAGACCCAGTACTTC; cdr3_aa: CASSEDGEETQYF
d_call: NA; v_call: TRBV13; clone_size: NA; j_call: TRBJ1-1; cdr3_nt: TGTGCCAGCAGCTTAGGTCAGGGCTACACTGAAGCTTTCTTT; cdr3_aa: CASSLGQGYTEAFF
d_call: TRBD1; v_call: TRBV19; clone_size: NA; j_call: TRBJ1-4; cdr3_nt: TGTGCCAGTAAGGGACAGGTTAATGAAAAACTGTTTTTT; cdr3_aa: CASKGQVNEKLFF
d_call: TRBD1; v_call: TRBV30; clone_size: NA; j_call: TRBJ1-6; cdr3_nt: TGTGCCTGGAGCGGGGGACAGGACAATAATTCACCCCTCCACTTT; cdr3_aa: CAWSGGQDNNSPLHF
d_call: TRBD1; v_call: TRBV2; clone_size: NA; j_call: TRBJ1-4; cdr3_nt: TGTGCCAGCGGTAGACAGGGAGGTGGTGAAAAACTGTTTTTT; cdr3_aa: CASGRQGGGEKLFF
d_call: NA; v_call: TRBV2; clone_size: NA; j_call: TRBJ1-5; cdr3_nt: TGTGCCAGCAGTGATCGCAGGGGTTATAGCAATCAGCCCCAGCATTTT; cdr3_aa: CASSDRRGYSNQPQHF
d_call: NA; v_call: TRBV2; clone_size: NA; j_call: TRBJ2-7; cdr3_nt: TGTGCCAGCGATCCGGGACAAAGTCGCGAGCAGTACTTC; cdr3_aa: CASDPGQSREQYF
d_call: NA; v_call: TRBV11-2; clone_size: NA; j_call: TRBJ2-7; cdr3_nt: TGTGCCAGCAGCTTAGATCTGGCAGGGCCCTACGAGCAGTACTTC; cdr3_aa: CASSLDLAGPYEQYF
d_call: TRBD1; v_call: TRBV5-6; clone_size: NA; j_call: TRBJ1-2; cdr3_nt: TGTGCCAGCAGTCCTACACCGGGACAGGGGGCCTATGGCTACACCTTC; cdr3_aa: CASSPTPGQGAYGYTF
d_call: TRBD1; v_call: TRBV28; clone_size: NA; j_call: TRBJ1-2; cdr3_nt: TGTGCCAGCAGTTCCGGGACAGGAGTCTATGGCTACACCTTC; cdr3_aa: CASSSGTGVYGYTF
d_call: NA; v_call: TRBV27; clone_size: NA; j_call: TRBJ1-2; cdr3_nt: TGTGCCAGCAGGACCGACGGAGAATCTTTTAACTATGGCTACACCTTC; cdr3_aa: CASRTDGESFNYGYTF
d_call: TRBD2; v_call: TRBV10-3; clone_size: NA; j_call: TRBJ2-7; cdr3_nt: TGTGCCATCAGTGGGGGGGGGACCTACGAGCAGTACTTC; cdr3_aa: CAISGGGTYEQYF
d_call: NA; v_call: TRBV28; clone_size: once; j_call: TRBJ1-5; cdr3_nt: TGTGCCAGCAACAGACATAGCAATCAGCCCCAGCATTTT; cdr3_aa: CASNRHSNQPQHF
d_call: NA; v_call: TRBV10-1; clone_size: NA; j_call: TRBJ2-3; cdr3_nt: TGCGCCAGCAGTTCAACCACAGGGCCCAACACAGATACGCAGTATTTT; cdr3_aa: CASSSTTGPNTDTQYF